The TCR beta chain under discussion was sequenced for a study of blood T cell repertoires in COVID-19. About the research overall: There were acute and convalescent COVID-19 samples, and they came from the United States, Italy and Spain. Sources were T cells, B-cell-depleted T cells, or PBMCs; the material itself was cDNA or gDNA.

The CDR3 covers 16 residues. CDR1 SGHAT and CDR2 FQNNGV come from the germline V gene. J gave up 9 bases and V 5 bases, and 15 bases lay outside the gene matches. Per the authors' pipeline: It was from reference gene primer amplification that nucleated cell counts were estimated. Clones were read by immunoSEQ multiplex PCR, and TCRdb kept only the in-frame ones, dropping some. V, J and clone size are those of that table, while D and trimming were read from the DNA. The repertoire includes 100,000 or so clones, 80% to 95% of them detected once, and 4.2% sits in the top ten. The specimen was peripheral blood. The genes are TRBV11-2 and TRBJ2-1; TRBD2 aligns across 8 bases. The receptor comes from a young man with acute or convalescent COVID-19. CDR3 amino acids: CASSHGLAIIRSEQFF. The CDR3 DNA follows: TGTGCCAGCAGCCACGGACTAGCCATCATCCGAAGTGAGCAGTTCTTC.